This entry concerns a single T cell receptor beta chain. Antigen: not known. TCRdb re-called the reads with MiXCR, one entry per CDR3 protein. The sample consists of under 150,000 distinct CDR3 sequences, more than 30% of them appearing once. This sample was included in a study of T cell repertoires in cytomegalovirus infection. V lost 5 bases, J lost 8 bases, and 10 bases lay in between. This CDR3 has 12 amino acids. Germline lookup yields CDR1 SEHNR and CDR2 FQNEAQ (reference sequence). V usage is TRBV7-9 and J usage is TRBJ2-1; D gene uncertain. The receptor was isolated from a human donor in good health (CMV status not recorded). Some clones in this sample may be carry-over from other donors' samples. The sample here was CD8+ T cells from cultured PBMCs, taken from culture after CMV antigen stimulation. Here the CDR3 DNA reads TGTGCCAGCAGCCACGCCCGGTATGAGCAGTTCTTC. As protein: CASSHARYEQFF.